A selection of T cell receptor beta chains follows, all from one sample in a study of CD8 T cells in ankylosing spondylitis. TCRdb reprocessed the 5' RACE reads via MiXCR and lists one record per CDR3 protein. The data show about 330,000 distinct CDR3 sequences, around 7.6% seen once. The sample taken for sequencing was blood, either unsorted or a sorted T cell fraction (not recorded which). The receptors were gathered from a male donor with ankylosing spondylitis. Each CDR3 is given with its conserved first and last residue. A D gene is named only where the DNA matches it firmly. Clone size is stated in some rows and not others, as once, few, many or a class when expanded.

D	V	J	size	DNA	CDR3
TRBD1	TRBV28	TRBJ1-2	NA	TGTGCCAGCAGTGGTGACAGGGGAAACTATGGCTACACCTTC	CASSGDRGNYGYTF
NA	TRBV4-3	TRBJ2-7	NA	TGCGCCAGCGGGGACTCCTACGAGCAGTACTTC	CASGDSYEQYF
NA	TRBV7-7	TRBJ2-3	NA	TGTGCCAGCAGCCCCCAGCTGGTAGATACGCAGTATTTT	CASSPQLVDTQYF
NA	TRBV5-1	TRBJ1-2	NA	TGCACCAGCAGCTTGGATCAGGGGAACTATGGCTACACCTTC	CTSSLDQGNYGYTF
NA	TRBV6-2/TRBV6-3	TRBJ2-2	NA	TGTGCCAGCAGAATTGGGACTGGGGGTCCCGGGGAGCTGTTTTTT	CASRIGTGGPGELFF
TRBD1	TRBV10-3	TRBJ2-7	few	TGTGCCATCAGTGCAGGAGACAGGGGGCGCCCCGAGCAGTACTTC	CAISAGDRGRPEQYF
NA	TRBV7-2	TRBJ2-1	few	TGTGCCAGCAGCTTTACCCTAGGGTGGAACAATGAGCAGTTCTTC	CASSFTLGWNNEQFF
NA	TRBV12-3/TRBV12-4	TRBJ2-1	NA	TGTGCCAGCAGTACCCGAGGGGGAGGGGGCAATGAGCAGTTCTTC	CASSTRGGGGNEQFF
TRBD1	TRBV4-1	TRBJ2-7	NA	TGCGCCAGCAGCCACCTAGGGACAGGGAGCCACGAGCAGTACTTC	CASSHLGTGSHEQYF
NA	TRBV15	TRBJ2-1	NA	TGTGCCACCAGCAGAGTTCGGGGGAGGTTCTACAATGAGCAGTTCTTC	CATSRVRGRFYNEQFF
NA	TRBV12-3/TRBV12-4	TRBJ2-6	few	TGTGCCAGCAGCCCCCGCGGGGCGTATGGGGCCAACGTCCTGACTTTC	CASSPRGAYGANVLTF
NA	TRBV20-1	TRBJ2-5	few	TGCAGTGCAGAACAGCAAGAGACCCAGTACTTC	CSAEQQETQYF
NA	TRBV19	TRBJ1-5	few	TGTGCCAGTAGTATTCATACGGATAGCAATCAGCCCCAGCATTTT	CASSIHTDSNQPQHF
NA	TRBV5-1	TRBJ2-7	few	TGCGCCAGCAGCTCTGACGAATACGAGCAGTACTTC	CASSSDEYEQYF
NA	TRBV3-1	TRBJ2-7	many	TGTGCCACCTCCCGAGTCCACGAGCAGTACTTC	CATSRVHEQYF
NA	TRBV12-5	TRBJ2-1	many	TGTGCTAGTGGTTCCGACCGGACTGAGCAGTTCTTC	CASGSDRTEQFF
TRBD2	TRBV5-1	TRBJ2-1	few	TGCGCCAGCAGGTTCGGACTAGCGGGAGATATTGAGCAGTTCTTC	CASRFGLAGDIEQFF
NA	TRBV5-1	TRBJ1-5	few	TGCGCCAGCAGCTTGCGACAGGAGGATAGCAATCAGCCCCAGCATTTT	CASSLRQEDSNQPQHF
TRBD2	TRBV7-3	TRBJ2-3	NA	TGTGCCAGCAGCGCCGCGACTAGCGGGAAACTAGATACGCAGTATTTT	CASSAATSGKLDTQYF
TRBD1	TRBV7-3	TRBJ2-5	NA	TGTGCCAGCAGCTGGGACAGGAATCCAAAAGAGACCCAGTACTTC	CASSWDRNPKETQYF
NA	TRBV14	TRBJ2-5	many	TGTGCCAGCAGCCACCAGTCCTATGAAGAGACCCAGTACTTC	CASSHQSYEETQYF
TRBD1	TRBV28	TRBJ2-7	few	TGTGCCAGCAGCCGACAGGGGCTTTTCTACGAGCAGTACTTC	CASSRQGLFYEQYF
TRBD1	TRBV7-2	TRBJ2-5	few	TGTGCCAGCAGCATAGGGACAGGGAATGGGCAAGAGACCCAGTACTTC	CASSIGTGNGQETQYF
NA	TRBV28	TRBJ2-7	few	TGTGCCAGCACAGGGCCCTACGAGCAGTACTTC	CASTGPYEQYF
NA	TRBV10-3	TRBJ1-5	few	TGTGCCATCAGTGGGGTAAATAGCAATCAGCCCCAGCATTTT	CAISGVNSNQPQHF
NA	TRBV12-3/TRBV12-4	TRBJ2-3	NA	TGTGCCAGCAGTCCCCCGGCGGGGAGTACAGATACGCAGTATTTT	CASSPPAGSTDTQYF
NA	TRBV6-2/TRBV6-3	TRBJ1-1	few	TGTGCCAGCAAATCCCCCAGGAACACTGAAGCTTTCTTT	CASKSPRNTEAFF
NA	TRBV3-1	TRBJ2-3	NA	TGTGCCAGCAGCCAGGGCAGGCTTGCAGATACGCAGTATTTT	CASSQGRLADTQYF
NA	TRBV15	TRBJ1-4	many	TGTGCCACCAGCAGCTTAAGAGGGGGGGTTGAAAAACTGTTTTTT	CATSSLRGGVEKLFF
TRBD1	TRBV28	TRBJ2-7	NA	TGTGCCAGCATCCTCTCGACAGGGTCCCACGAGCAGTACTTC	CASILSTGSHEQYF
NA	TRBV7-9	TRBJ1-6	NA	TGTGCCAGCAGCTTGGACAGTTCACCCCTCCACTTT	CASSLDSSPLHF
TRBD2	TRBV4-3	TRBJ2-2	NA	TGCGCCAGCAGCCAAGAATCCGCTAGCGGGAGGGCGGGTGCCGGGGAGCTGTTTTTT	CASSQESASGRAGAGELFF
TRBD1	TRBV6-5	TRBJ2-5	NA	TGTGCCAGCAGTTACTCGGACAGGGGGGAGACCCAGTACTTC	CASSYSDRGETQYF
NA	TRBV29-1	TRBJ2-1	many	TGCAGCGTTGGGGCCGTGTCCTACAATGAGCAGTTCTTC	CSVGAVSYNEQFF
TRBD1	TRBV29-1	TRBJ2-1	few	TGCAGCGTTGATAAGGCAGGGGGATTCAATGAGCAGTTCTTC	CSVDKAGGFNEQFF
TRBD2	TRBV7-8	TRBJ2-2	NA	TGTGCCAGCAGCGCGGGGCCCGGCGAGGCGGGAGTTACCGGGGAGCTGTTTTTT	CASSAGPGEAGVTGELFF
NA	TRBV12-3/TRBV12-4	TRBJ1-4	NA	TGTGCCAGCAGTCCCGCGGGGGGTCTCGAAAAACTGTTTTTT	CASSPAGGLEKLFF
NA	TRBV7-2	TRBJ2-7	many	TGTGCCAGCAGCTTTCCTCGCGGGGAATCCTACGAGCAGTACTTC	CASSFPRGESYEQYF
NA	TRBV28	TRBJ2-7	few	TGTGCCAGCAGTAGTCCCCCGGGCGGGCGGTACGAGCAGTACTTC	CASSSPPGGRYEQYF
TRBD1	TRBV5-1	TRBJ2-5	few	TGCGCCAGCAGCATAACAGGGGGCAGGGAGACCCAGTACTTC	CASSITGGRETQYF
NA	TRBV4-2	TRBJ2-4	many	TGTGCCAGCAGCCGACCAGACCAGAGCATTCAGTACTTC	CASSRPDQSIQYF
NA	TRBV6-5	TRBJ1-1	NA	TGTGCCAGCAGTTACATTTTTCGACAGAGTCCCACTGAAGCTTTCTTT	CASSYIFRQSPTEAFF
TRBD2	TRBV2	TRBJ2-2	many	TGTGCCAGCAGTGTAGCGGGAGTAAGAACCGGGGAGCTGTTTTTT	CASSVAGVRTGELFF
NA	TRBV19	TRBJ1-2	NA	TGTGCCAGTAACCCCCTCCGACATCCTAACTATGGCTACACCTTC	CASNPLRHPNYGYTF
NA	TRBV24-1	TRBJ2-2	few	TGTGCCACCAGTGATCACTACACCGGGGAGCTGTTTTTT	CATSDHYTGELFF
NA	TRBV12-3/TRBV12-4	TRBJ2-5	NA	TGTGCCAGCAGACCAGACACGCAAGAGACCCAGTACTTC	CASRPDTQETQYF
NA	TRBV12-3/TRBV12-4	TRBJ1-5	many	TGTGCCAGCAGCCAAAGCAGGGATCAGCCCCAGCATTTT	CASSQSRDQPQHF
TRBD2	TRBV7-9	TRBJ2-1	many	TGTGCCAGCAGCTTACCTAGCGGGAGGAATGAGCAGTTCTTC	CASSLPSGRNEQFF
NA	TRBV29-1	TRBJ2-3	NA	TGCAGCGTTGAAGGACTGCACGCCGGCACAGATACGCAGTATTTT	CSVEGLHAGTDTQYF
NA	TRBV14	TRBJ2-7	NA	TGTGCCAGCAGCCAAGAGGCCGGGACTGCCTCCTACGAGCAGTACTTC	CASSQEAGTASYEQYF